Below are 17 T cell receptor beta chains sequenced from a single sample in a study of blood T cell repertoires in COVID-19 (dated by TCRdb to the early 2020s). The library was produced with the immunoSEQ multiplex PCR assay. TCRdb holds this immuneACCESS table with in-frame rearrangements only. Some clones are missing; in checked studies, unresolved V genes explain under half, and the rest has no known cause. This sample holds some 320,000 clones; roughly 90% were observed only once. The top ten hold 2.6% of the sample. The specimen sequenced was PBMCs or T cells enriched from blood (not recorded which). Receptors were obtained from a man between 60 and 70 years old who had recovered from COVID-19.

The chain links TRBV3-1 (or the pseudogene TRBV3-2) to TRBJ2-5; a weak D match, TRBD2 (5 bases). V lost 4 bases and J 2 bases, leaving 17 bases between the germline ends. This CDR3 is built from 16 residues. CDR1 LGHDT and CDR2 YNNKEL come from the germline V gene (reference sequence). This CDR3 is CASSPYYRGSQETQYF. CDR3 sequence (DNA): TGTGCCAGCAGCCCATATTACCGGGGATCGCAAGAGACCCAGTACTTC.

The chain employs TRBV12-3 or TRBV12-4 and TRBJ2-5; D call uncertain. Between the trimmed V and J ends, which lost 2 bases and 5 bases, there was a span of 9 bases. The CDR3 extends over 13 amino acids. In DNA, the CDR3 is TGTGCCAGCAGTTTATCCGTCGGGGAGACCCAGTACTTC. Amino acids: CASSLSVGETQYF.

The chain combines TRBV5-1 with TRBJ2-7, with 14 bases lining up with TRBD2. The CDR3 totals 17 residues. Germline V gives CDR1 SGHRS, CDR2 YFSETQ. J gave up 2 bases and V 4 bases, and 8 bases lay outside the gene matches. This chain's CDR3 is CASSRGTSGSATYEQYF. The CDR3 region has the DNA TGCGCCAGCAGCCGCGGGACTAGCGGGAGTGCCACCTACGAGCAGTACTTC.

The chain recombines TRBV19 with TRBJ1-2; D gene unclear. V was clipped by 5 bases and J by 7 bases, with 14 bases between them. Looked up from germline, CDR1 is LNHDA and CDR2 is SQIVND (reference sequence). This CDR3 has 13 amino acids. The CDR3 region is CASSPTPPRGYTF. The CDR3, as DNA: TGTGCCAGTAGTCCGACACCTCCCCGTGGCTACACCTTC.

This clone was observed a single time. This rearrangement joins TRBV5-6 to TRBJ2-7; TRBD1 matches at 7 bases. V trimming: 4 bases; J trimming: 4 bases; junction bases outside the gene matches: 11. The CDR3 extends over 15 amino acids. Germline V gene lookup returns CDR1 SGHDT and CDR2 YYEEEE. The CDR3 DNA reads TGTGCCAGCAGCAAGACAGGGAAGAAAATATACGAGCAGTACTTC. Amino acid sequence: CASSKTGKKIYEQYF.

The gene calls are TRBV30 and TRBJ1-5; no firm D call. From germline, CDR1 is GTSNPN and CDR2 SVGIG (reference sequence). With 2 bases removed from V and 6 bases from J, the gap between germline ends came to 14 bases. This CDR3 is built from 14 residues. The CDR3 loop is CAWSKSPLSQPQHF. CDR3 in DNA: TGTGCCTGGAGTAAGAGTCCCCTAAGTCAGCCCCAGCATTTT.

This sequence joins TRBV7-2 and TRBJ1-6; D is undetermined. Germline V gene lookup returns CDR1 SGHTA and CDR2 FQGNSA. V gave up 3 bases and J gave up 7 bases, with 10 bases separating them. This CDR3 region has 14 residues. CDR3 sequence (DNA): TGTGCCAGCAGCTTGGCCTTCAGGAATTCACCCCTCCACTTT. It translates to CASSLAFRNSPLHF. Combining the CDR3 with reference TRBV7-2 and TRBJ1-6 gives the whole variable domain GAGVSQSPSNKVTEKGKDVELRCDPISGHTALYWYRQSLGQGLEFLIYFQGNSAPDKSGLPSDRFSAERTGGSVSTLTIQRTQQEDSAVYLCASSLAFRNSPLHFGNGTRLTVT.

V and J are TRBV5-5 and TRBJ1-6; D uncertain. Trimming took 4 bases from V and 10 from J, leaving 18 bases between them. The CDR3 extends over 15 amino acids. Germline CDR1 reads SGHKS; CDR2 reads YYEKEE (reference sequence). CDR3 region: CASSPHEVVGSPLHF. CDR3 nucleotide sequence: TGTGCCAGCAGCCCCCATGAGGTAGTAGGATCACCCCTCCACTTT.

This rearrangement joins TRBV4-3 to TRBJ1-5; no firm D call. The CDR3 is 16 amino acids. The ends were cut back, 0 bases at V and 0 bases at J, with 9 bases in the middle. Germline loops: CDR1 LGHNA, CDR2 YSLEER. CDR3 coding DNA: TGCGCCAGCAGCCAAGATCGAGGGCTTAGCAATCAGCCCCAGCATTTT. It encodes CASSQDRGLSNQPQHF.

J is TRBJ2-1 and V is TRBV7-2, with TRBD2 identical over 10 bases. The length of the CDR3 is 14 residues. Germline V gives CDR1 SGHTA, CDR2 FQGNSA. Losses at the gene ends were 4 bases for V and 7 bases for J; bases not matched to a gene: 4. CDR3 protein: CASSYRTSGNEQFF. DNA of the CDR3: TGTGCCAGCAGCTACCGGACTAGCGGTAATGAGCAGTTCTTC. The complete variable domain, with remaining parts taken from reference TRBV7-2 and TRBJ2-1, reads GAGVSQSPSNKVTEKGKDVELRCDPISGHTALYWYRQSLGQGLEFLIYFQGNSAPDKSGLPSDRFSAERTGGSVSTLTIQRTQQEDSAVYLCASSYRTSGNEQFFGPGTRLTVL.

V gene TRBV6-5 combines with J gene TRBJ1-1; possible D gene TRBD1, 5 bases. Trimming cost V 8 bases and J 6 bases, with 16 bases left between them. The germline CDR1 and CDR2 sequences are MNHEY and SVGAGI. This CDR3 has 13 residues. The CDR3 here is CASRRGPGAEAFF. The CDR3 DNA follows: TGTGCCAGCCGAAGAGGGCCGGGGGCTGAAGCTTTCTTT.

The chain joins TRBV19 to TRBJ1-5, with 9 bases matching TRBD1. CDR3 length: 14 residues. Germline-derived CDR1 and CDR2 are LNHDA and SQIVND (reference sequence). V shed 3 bases and J 10 bases; nucleotides not matched to a gene: 7. The CDR3 sequence is CASSIIQGARPQHF. The CDR3 DNA is TGTGCCAGTAGTATTATACAGGGGGCTCGTCCCCAGCATTTT.

V is TRBV3-1 (or the pseudogene TRBV3-2) and J is TRBJ2-7; 9 nucleotides line up with TRBD1. With 4 bases clipped from V and 5 bases from J, the junction kept 6 bases outside the gene matches. Germline CDR1 and CDR2: LGHDT and YNNKEL (reference sequence). The CDR3 has 14 residues. CDR3 nucleotides: TGTGCCAGCAGCCCCCGGGACAGGGAGGACGAGCAGTACTTC. This codes for CASSPRDREDEQYF.

This rearrangement joins TRBV28 to TRBJ2-3, with 9 nucleotides matching TRBD2. The V gene's germline CDR1 is MDHEN and CDR2 SYDVKM. The CDR3 totals 16 residues. The junction had 10 bases not matched to a gene; V was cut back by 7 bases and J by 2 bases. This CDR3 reads CASTGGLAGITDTQYF. CDR3 DNA sequence: TGTGCCAGCACCGGGGGGCTAGCGGGGATCACAGATACGCAGTATTTT.

The rearrangement links TRBV10-2 to TRBJ2-7; 7 positions agree with TRBD1. Looked up from germline, CDR1 is WSHSY and CDR2 is SAAADI. Germline trimming cut 10 bases from V and 0 bases from J; bases unmatched to any gene: 9. This CDR3 has 14 amino acids. The CDR3 sequence is CATTTGLNSYEQYF. CDR3 in DNA: TGCGCCACTACGACAGGGTTGAACTCCTACGAGCAGTACTTC.

The V and J genes are TRBV7-8 and TRBJ2-1; 7 bases agree with TRBD2. In germline, CDR1 is SGHVS, CDR2 FQNEAQ. The length of the CDR3 is 17 residues. Germline trimming cut 3 bases from V and 0 bases from J; bases unmatched to any gene: 8. CDR3 sequence: CASSFRSGTDSYNEQFF. DNA of the CDR3: TGTGCCAGCAGCTTCCGGAGCGGGACCGACTCCTACAATGAGCAGTTCTTC.

The V gene is TRBV12-3 or TRBV12-4, the J gene TRBJ1-5, with 9 nucleotides matching TRBD1. This CDR3 region has 13 residues. Germline trimming cut 7 bases from V and 7 bases from J; bases unmatched to any gene: 5. CDR3 nucleotide sequence: TGTGCCAGCACCCCGGACAGGGGCCAGCCCCAGCATTTT. Its translation is CASTPDRGQPQHF.